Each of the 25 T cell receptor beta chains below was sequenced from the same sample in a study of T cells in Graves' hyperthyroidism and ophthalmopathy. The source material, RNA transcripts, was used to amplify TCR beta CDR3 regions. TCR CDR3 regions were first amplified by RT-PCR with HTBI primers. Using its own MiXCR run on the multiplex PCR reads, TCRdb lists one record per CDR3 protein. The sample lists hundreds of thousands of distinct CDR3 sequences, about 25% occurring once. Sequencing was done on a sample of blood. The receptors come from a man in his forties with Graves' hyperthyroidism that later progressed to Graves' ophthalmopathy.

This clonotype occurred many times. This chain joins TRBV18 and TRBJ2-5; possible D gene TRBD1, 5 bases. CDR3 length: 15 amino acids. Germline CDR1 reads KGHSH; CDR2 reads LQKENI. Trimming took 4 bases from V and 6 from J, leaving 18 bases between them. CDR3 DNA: TGTGCCAGCTCACAAGGACACTTACAAGGAAAGACCCAGTACTTC. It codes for CASSQGHLQGKTQYF.

CDR3 protein: CASNVGAYGYTF. The CDR3 DNA is TGTGCCAGCAACGTAGGCGCCTATGGCTACACCTTC. J is TRBJ1-2 and V is TRBV6-1; D is unresolved. CDR3 length: 12 amino acids. The V gene lost 7 bases and the J gene lost 4 bases, with 10 bases spanning the gap. Germline CDR1 is MNHNS and CDR2 is SASEGT.

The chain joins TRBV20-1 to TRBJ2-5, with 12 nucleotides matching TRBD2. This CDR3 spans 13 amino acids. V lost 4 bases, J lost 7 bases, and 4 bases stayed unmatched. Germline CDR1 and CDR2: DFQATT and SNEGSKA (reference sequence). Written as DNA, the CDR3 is TGCAGTGCTACTGGACTAGCGGGAATGACCCAGTACTTC. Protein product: CSATGLAGMTQYF.

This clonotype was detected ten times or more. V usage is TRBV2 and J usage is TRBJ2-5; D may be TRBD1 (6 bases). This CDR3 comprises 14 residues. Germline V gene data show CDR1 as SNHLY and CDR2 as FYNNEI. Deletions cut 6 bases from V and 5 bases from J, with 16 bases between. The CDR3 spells CASSDYTGSETQYF. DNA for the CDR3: TGTGCCAGCAGCGATTACACAGGGTCGGAGACCCAGTACTTC.

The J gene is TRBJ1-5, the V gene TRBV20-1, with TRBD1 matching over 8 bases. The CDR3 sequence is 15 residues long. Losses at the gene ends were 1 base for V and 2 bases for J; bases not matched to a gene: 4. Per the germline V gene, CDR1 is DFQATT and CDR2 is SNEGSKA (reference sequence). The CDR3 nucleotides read TGCAGTGCTAGAGCCGGGACAGGCCGCAATCAGCCCCAGCATTTT. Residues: CSARAGTGRNQPQHF.

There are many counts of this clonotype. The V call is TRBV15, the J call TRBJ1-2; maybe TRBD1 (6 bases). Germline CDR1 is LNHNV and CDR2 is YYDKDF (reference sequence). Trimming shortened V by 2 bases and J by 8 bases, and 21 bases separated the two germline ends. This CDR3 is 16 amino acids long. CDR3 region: CATSRQRQGSRGGYTF. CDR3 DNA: TGTGCCACCAGCAGACAACGTCAGGGGTCTAGGGGGGGCTACACCTTC. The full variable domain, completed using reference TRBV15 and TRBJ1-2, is DAMVIQNPRYQVTQFGKPVTLSCSQTLNHNVMYWYQQKSSQAPKLLFHYYDKDFNNEADTPDNFQSRRPNTSFCFLDIRSPGLGDTAMYLCATSRQRQGSRGGYTFGSGTRLTVV.

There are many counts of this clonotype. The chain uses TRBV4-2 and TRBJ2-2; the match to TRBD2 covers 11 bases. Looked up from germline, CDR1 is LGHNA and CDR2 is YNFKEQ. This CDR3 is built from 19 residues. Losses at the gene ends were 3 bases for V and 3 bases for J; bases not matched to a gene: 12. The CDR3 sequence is CASSQGRPGLADYTGELFF. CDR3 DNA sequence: TGTGCCAGCAGCCAGGGACGCCCGGGACTAGCGGATTACACCGGGGAGCTGTTTTTT.

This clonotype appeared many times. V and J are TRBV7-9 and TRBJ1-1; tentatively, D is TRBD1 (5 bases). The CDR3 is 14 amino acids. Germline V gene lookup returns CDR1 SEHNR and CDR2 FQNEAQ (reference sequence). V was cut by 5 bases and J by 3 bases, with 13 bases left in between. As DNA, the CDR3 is TGTGCCAGCAGCACCCAGGGTTTCGACACTGAAGCTTTCTTT. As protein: CASSTQGFDTEAFF.

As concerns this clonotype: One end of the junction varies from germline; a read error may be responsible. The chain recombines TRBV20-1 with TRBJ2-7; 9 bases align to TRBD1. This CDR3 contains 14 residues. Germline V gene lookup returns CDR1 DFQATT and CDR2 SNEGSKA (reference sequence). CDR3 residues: CSAKVGQGSNEQYF. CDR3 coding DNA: TGCAGCGCTAAGGTGGGACAGGGATCTAACGAGCAGTACTTC.

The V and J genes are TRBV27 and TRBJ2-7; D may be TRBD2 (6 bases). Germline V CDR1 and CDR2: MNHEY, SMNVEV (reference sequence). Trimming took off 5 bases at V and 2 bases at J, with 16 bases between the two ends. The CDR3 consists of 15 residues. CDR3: CASSPREKATYEQYF. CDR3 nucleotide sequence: TGTGCCAGCAGTCCCCGGGAGAAAGCGACCTACGAGCAGTACTTC.

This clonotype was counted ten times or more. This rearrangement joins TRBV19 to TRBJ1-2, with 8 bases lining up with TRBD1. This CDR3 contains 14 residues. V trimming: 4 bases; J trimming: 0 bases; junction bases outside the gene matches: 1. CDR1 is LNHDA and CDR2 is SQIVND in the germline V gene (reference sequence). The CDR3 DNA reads TGTGCCAGTAGTAGGACAGGGACTAACTATGGCTACACCTTC. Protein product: CASSRTGTNYGYTF.

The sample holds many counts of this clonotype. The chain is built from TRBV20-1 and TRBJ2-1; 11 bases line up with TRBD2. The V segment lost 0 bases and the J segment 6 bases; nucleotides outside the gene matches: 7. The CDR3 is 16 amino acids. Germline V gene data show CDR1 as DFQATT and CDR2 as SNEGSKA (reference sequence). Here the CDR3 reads CSARDPTSGSVNEQFF. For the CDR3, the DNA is TGCAGTGCTAGAGACCCAACTAGCGGGAGTGTCAATGAGCAGTTCTTC.

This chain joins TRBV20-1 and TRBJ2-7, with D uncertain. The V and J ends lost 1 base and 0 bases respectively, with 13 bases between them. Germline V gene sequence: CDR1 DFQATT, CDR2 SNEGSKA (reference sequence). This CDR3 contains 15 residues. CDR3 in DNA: TGCAGTGCTAGAGCGTATGTCCCTGCCTCCTACGAGCAGTACTTC. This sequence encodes CSARAYVPASYEQYF.

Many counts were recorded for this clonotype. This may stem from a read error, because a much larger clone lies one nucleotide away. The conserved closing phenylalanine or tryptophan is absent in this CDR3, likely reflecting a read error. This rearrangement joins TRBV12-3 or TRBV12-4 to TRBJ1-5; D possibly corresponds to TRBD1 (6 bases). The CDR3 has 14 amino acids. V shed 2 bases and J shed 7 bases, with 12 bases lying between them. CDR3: CASSLIGGRQPQHL. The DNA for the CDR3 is TGTGCCAGCAGTTTAATCGGGGGGCGGCAGCCCCAGCATCTT.

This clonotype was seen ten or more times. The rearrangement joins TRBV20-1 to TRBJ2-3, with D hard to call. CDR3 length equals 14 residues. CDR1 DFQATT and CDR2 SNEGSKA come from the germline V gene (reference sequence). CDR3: CSAIVLRSTDTQYF. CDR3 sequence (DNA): TGCAGCGCAATAGTACTACGTAGCACAGATACGCAGTATTTT.

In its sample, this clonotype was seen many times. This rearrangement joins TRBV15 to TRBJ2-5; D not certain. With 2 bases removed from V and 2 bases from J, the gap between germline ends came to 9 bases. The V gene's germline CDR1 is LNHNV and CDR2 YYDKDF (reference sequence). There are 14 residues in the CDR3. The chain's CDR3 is CATSRSPSQETQYF. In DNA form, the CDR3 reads TGTGCCACCAGCAGATCCCCCAGTCAAGAGACCCAGTACTTC.

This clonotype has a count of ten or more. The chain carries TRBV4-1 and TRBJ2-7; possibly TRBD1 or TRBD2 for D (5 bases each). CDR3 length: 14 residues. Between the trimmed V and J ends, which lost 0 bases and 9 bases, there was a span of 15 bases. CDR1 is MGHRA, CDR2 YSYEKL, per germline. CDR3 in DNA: TGCGCCAGCAGCCAAGATCGGGAACAGGCTCGGCAGTACTTC. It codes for CASSQDREQARQYF.

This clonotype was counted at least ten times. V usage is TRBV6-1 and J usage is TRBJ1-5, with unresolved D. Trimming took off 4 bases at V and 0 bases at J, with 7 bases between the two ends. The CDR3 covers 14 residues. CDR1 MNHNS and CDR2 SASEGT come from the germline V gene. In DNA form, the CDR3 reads TGTGCCAGCAGTGGACTGTATAGCAATCAGCCCCAGCATTTT. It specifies CASSGLYSNQPQHF.

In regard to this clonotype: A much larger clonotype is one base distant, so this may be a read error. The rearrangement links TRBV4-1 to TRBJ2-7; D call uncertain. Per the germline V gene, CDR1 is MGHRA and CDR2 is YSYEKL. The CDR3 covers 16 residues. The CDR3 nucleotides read TGCGCCAGCATCCAAGGTGGCTCACTGAGCTCCTACGAGCAGTACTTC. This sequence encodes CASIQGGSLSSYEQYF.

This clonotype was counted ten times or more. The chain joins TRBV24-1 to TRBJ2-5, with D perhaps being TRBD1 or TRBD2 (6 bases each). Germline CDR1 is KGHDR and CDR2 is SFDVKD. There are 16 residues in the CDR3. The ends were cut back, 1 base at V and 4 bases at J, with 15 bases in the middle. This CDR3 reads CATSDLTGGPGETQYF. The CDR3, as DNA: TGTGCCACCAGTGATTTAACTGGGGGGCCGGGAGAGACCCAGTACTTC.

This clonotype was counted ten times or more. CDR3 region: CASSEVAGGSQYF. The CDR3 DNA sequence: TGTGCCAGCAGTGAAGTAGCGGGGGGGTCTCAGTACTTC. This chain connects TRBV6-1 to TRBJ2-7; 11 positions match TRBD2. This CDR3 contains 13 residues. V lost 1 base to trimming and J lost 10 bases; unmatched junction nucleotides: 3. CDR1 is MNHNS, CDR2 SASEGT, per germline.

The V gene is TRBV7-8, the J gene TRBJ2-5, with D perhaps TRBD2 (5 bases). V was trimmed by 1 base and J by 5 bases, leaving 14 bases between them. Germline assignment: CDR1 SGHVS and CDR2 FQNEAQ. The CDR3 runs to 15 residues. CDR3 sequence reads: CASSLVGGRVETQYF. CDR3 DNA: TGTGCCAGCAGCTTAGTTGGTGGGAGAGTGGAGACCCAGTACTTC.

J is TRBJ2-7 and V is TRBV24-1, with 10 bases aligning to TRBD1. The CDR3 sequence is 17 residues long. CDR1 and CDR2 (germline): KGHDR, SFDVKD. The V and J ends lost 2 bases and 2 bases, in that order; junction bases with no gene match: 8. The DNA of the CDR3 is TGTGCCACCAGTGATTCCTGGGACAGGGGACGGCCCTACGAGCAGTACTTC. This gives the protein CATSDSWDRGRPYEQYF.

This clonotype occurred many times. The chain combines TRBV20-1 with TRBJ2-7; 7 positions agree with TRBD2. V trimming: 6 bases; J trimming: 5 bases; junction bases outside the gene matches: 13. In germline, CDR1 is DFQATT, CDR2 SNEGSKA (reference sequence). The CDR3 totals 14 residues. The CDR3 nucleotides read TGCAGTGCCTCTGTGGCGGGAGATCTCGACGAGCAGTACTTC. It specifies CSASVAGDLDEQYF.

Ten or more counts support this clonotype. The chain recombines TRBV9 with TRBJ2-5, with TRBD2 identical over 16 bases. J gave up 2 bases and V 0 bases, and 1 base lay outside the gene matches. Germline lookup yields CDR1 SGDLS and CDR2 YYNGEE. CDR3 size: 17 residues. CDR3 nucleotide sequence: TGTGCCAGCAGCGTAGGGGGACTAGCGGGAGGGCAAGAGACCCAGTACTTC. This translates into CASSVGGLAGGQETQYF.